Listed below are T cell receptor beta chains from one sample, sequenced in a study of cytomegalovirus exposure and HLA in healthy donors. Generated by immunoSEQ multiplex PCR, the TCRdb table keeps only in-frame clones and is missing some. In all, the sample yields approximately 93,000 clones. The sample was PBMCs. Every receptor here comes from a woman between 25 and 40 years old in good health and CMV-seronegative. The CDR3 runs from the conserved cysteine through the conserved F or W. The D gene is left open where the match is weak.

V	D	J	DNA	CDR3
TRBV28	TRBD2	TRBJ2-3	TGTGCCAGCAGTTTACCGGGGGGGCGGACCAACACAGATACGCAGTATTTT	CASSLPGGRTNTDTQYF
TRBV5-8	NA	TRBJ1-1	TGTGCCAGCAGCTTACCAGGGCTTGAAGCTTTCTTT	CASSLPGLEAFF
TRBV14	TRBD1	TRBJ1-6	TGTGCCAGCAGCCCGAACAGGGGGAACTATAATTCACCCCTCCACTTT	CASSPNRGNYNSPLHF
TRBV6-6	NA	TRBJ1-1	TGTGCCGGTCGCGGGGGGGGAACTGAAGCTTTCTTT	CAGRGGGTEAFF
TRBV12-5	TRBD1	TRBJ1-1	TGTGCTAGTCCCCAGGACAGGGGGTTTGTGAACACTGAAGCTTTCTTT	CASPQDRGFVNTEAFF
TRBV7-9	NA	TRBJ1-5	TGTGCCAGCAGCCGGGATAACCAGCCCCAGCATTTT	CASSRDNQPQHF
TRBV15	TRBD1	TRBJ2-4	TGTGCCACCAGTAGCACCGGGACAGGGGTCAACATTCAGTACTTC	CATSSTGTGVNIQYF
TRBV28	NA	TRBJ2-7	TGTGCCAGCAGTTGGGCGACAAGCGAGGGCAAGTACGAGCAGTACTTC	CASSWATSEGKYEQYF
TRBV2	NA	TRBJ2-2	TGTGCCAGCTCCCCGGAGAGGGTTGGCAAAAACACCGGGGAGCTGTTTTTT	CASSPERVGKNTGELFF
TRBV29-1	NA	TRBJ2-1	TGCAGCGTTGGGCTCTCCGGTGCGGGAGAGCAGTTCTTC	CSVGLSGAGEQFF
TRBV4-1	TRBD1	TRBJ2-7	TGCGCCAGCAGCCAAGAAGACAGGGACAAGCAGTACTTC	CASSQEDRDKQYF
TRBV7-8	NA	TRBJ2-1	TGTGCCAGCAGCTTAGGGGGGGGCGTGGGTAGGAATGAGCAGTTCTTC	CASSLGGGVGRNEQFF
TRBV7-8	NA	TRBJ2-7	TGTGCCAGCTCCCTTGCAGGTACCTACGAGCAGTACTTC	CASSLAGTYEQYF
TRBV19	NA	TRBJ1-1	TGTGCCAGGAGGTATCCCTACACTGAAGCTTTCTTT	CARRYPYTEAFF
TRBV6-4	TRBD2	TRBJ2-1	TGTGCCAGCAGTGACTCCCCTAGCGGGGTCGGTGAGCAGTTCTTC	CASSDSPSGVGEQFF
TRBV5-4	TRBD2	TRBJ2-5	TGTGCCAGCAGCTCTTTCGGGGGGAATCAAGAGACCCAGTACTTC	CASSSFGGNQETQYF
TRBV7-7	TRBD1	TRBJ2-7	TGTGCTAGCAGCCCAGGACAGGGACCTTACGAGCAGTACTTC	CASSPGQGPYEQYF
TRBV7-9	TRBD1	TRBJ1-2	TGTGCCAGCAGCTTAGGGACAGGGTTTTTAGATGGCTACACCTTC	CASSLGTGFLDGYTF
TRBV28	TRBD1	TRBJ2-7	TGTGCCAGCTTGGTTACCGTAGGACAGGGGGGATCCTACGAGCAGTACTTC	CASLVTVGQGGSYEQYF
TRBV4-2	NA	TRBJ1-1	TGTGCCAGCAGCCAAGATCGTGACTTCTCCCACACTGAAGCTTTCTTT	CASSQDRDFSHTEAFF
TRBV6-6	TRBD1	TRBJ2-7	TGTGCCAGCAGTTTTGGACAGGGGCCCCACGAGCAGTACTTC	CASSFGQGPHEQYF
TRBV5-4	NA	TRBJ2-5	TGTGCCAGCAGCCGTGGGGCGGAGGGAGAGACCCAGTACTTC	CASSRGAEGETQYF
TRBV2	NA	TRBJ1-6	TGTGCCAGCAGTGAACAGGGGAGTTCACCCCTCCACTTT	CASSEQGSSPLHF
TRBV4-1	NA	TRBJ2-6	TGCGCCAGCAGCCAAGTGGGGGCGAGCTCTGGGGCCAACGTCCTGACTTTC	CASSQVGASSGANVLTF
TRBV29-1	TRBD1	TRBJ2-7	TGCAGCGTTGCCTTTGGGGACAGGAGATCCTACGAGCAGTACTTC	CSVAFGDRRSYEQYF
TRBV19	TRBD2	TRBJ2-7	TGTGCCAGTAGTTCACTAGCGGGAGGGTCACGAGAGCAGTACTTC	CASSSLAGGSREQYF
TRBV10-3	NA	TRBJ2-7	TGTGCCATCAGTGAGTGGGAGGACGAGCAGTACTTC	CAISEWEDEQYF
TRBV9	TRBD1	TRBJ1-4	TGTGCCAGCAGCTCTCACCGGGACAGTGAAAAACTGTTTTTT	CASSSHRDSEKLFF
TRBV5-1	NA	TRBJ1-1	TGCGCCAGCAGCTTGGAAGCGACGGTAGCCACTGAAGCTTTCTTT	CASSLEATVATEAFF
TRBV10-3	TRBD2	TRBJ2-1	TGTGCCATCAGTGCCGGGGGCTCTAGCGGGGCGAGCTCCTACAATGAGCAGTTCTTC	CAISAGGSSGASSYNEQFF